What follows are 13 T cell receptor beta chains derived from one specimen sequenced in a study of blood T cell repertoires in COVID-19. Sequencing used immunoSEQ multiplex PCR; TCRdb keeps in-frame clones, though not all of them. The table lists 200,000 to 250,000 clones, about 89% of them singletons, with around 1.7% in the top ten. The sample consisted of peripheral blood. The receptors shown here come from a woman aged 60-75 years who had recovered from COVID-19.

This clone came up a few times. This chain joins TRBV5-1 and TRBJ2-3; TRBD2 might be the D (6 bases). Germline lookup yields CDR1 SGHRS and CDR2 YFSETQ. This CDR3 has 16 amino acids. Trimming removed 2 bases from V and 2 bases from J, with 15 bases in between. The CDR3 region is CASSFGGTIYTDTQYF. The CDR3, as DNA: TGCGCCAGCAGCTTCGGAGGGACGATCTACACAGATACGCAGTATTTT.

The V gene is TRBV29-1, the J gene TRBJ2-5; D is uncertain. Between the trimmed V and J ends, which lost 2 bases and 8 bases, there was a span of 21 bases. Germline CDR1 SQVTM, CDR2 ANQGSEA. The CDR3 sequence is 15 residues long. CDR3 coding DNA: TGCAGCGTTGAAACTGCCCAGAGTGGTAGAGGCACCCAGTACTTC. Its translation: CSVETAQSGRGTQYF.

This chain links TRBV2 with TRBJ2-4, with 8 bases identical to TRBD1. This CDR3 contains 14 residues. V gave up 7 bases and J gave up 6 bases; unmatched junction bases: 8. Germline V gene lookup returns CDR1 SNHLY and CDR2 FYNNEI. The CDR3 sequence is CASKATGGGNIQYF. The DNA of the CDR3 is TGTGCCAGCAAAGCCACAGGGGGTGGAAACATTCAGTACTTC. Variable domain in full (rest from reference TRBV2 and TRBJ2-4): EPEVTQTPSHQVTQMGQEVILRCVPISNHLYFYWYRQILGQKVEFLVSFYNNEISEKSEIFDDQFSVERPDGSNFTLKIRSTKLEDSAMYFCASKATGGGNIQYFGAGTRLSVL.

DNA of the CDR3: TGTGCCAGCAGCCAAGATACCAGAAACTATGGCTACACCTTC. As protein: CASSQDTRNYGYTF. The chain couples TRBV4-2 to TRBJ1-2; D is uncertain. CDR1 and CDR2 from the germline V gene are LGHNA and YNFKEQ. The V and J ends lost 0 bases and 2 bases respectively, with 7 bases between them. This CDR3 spans 14 amino acids.

This clone was seen more than once but under ten times. V and J are TRBV19 and TRBJ1-2, with D maybe TRBD1 (5 bases). V lost 7 bases and J 1 base, leaving 7 bases between the germline ends. CDR1 LNHDA and CDR2 SQIVND come from the germline V gene (reference sequence). This CDR3 has 12 residues. The CDR3: CASIQGNYGYTF. The CDR3 DNA reads TGTGCCAGTATCCAGGGTAACTATGGCTACACCTTC.

The CDR3 region has the DNA TGTGCCAGCAGCTCCTGGGGATTCTGGGACAGGGAGGCGCAGTACTTC. Translated: CASSSWGFWDREAQYF. This rearrangement joins TRBV7-4 to TRBJ2-7; 9 nucleotides agree with TRBD1. Germline CDR1 SGHVT, CDR2 SQSDAQ. The J segment lost 9 bases and the V segment lost 4 bases, leaving 16 bases of the junction unmatched. This CDR3 is 16 amino acids long. Variable domain in full (rest from reference TRBV7-4 and TRBJ2-7): GAGVSQSPRYKVAKRGRDVALRCDSISGHVTLYWYRQTLGQGSEVLTYSQSDAQRDKSGRPSGRFSAERPERSVSTLKIQRTEQGDSAVYLCASSSWGFWDREAQYFGPGTRLTVT.

The chain recombines TRBV10-3 with TRBJ2-6; a weak D match, TRBD1 (6 bases). Trimming pared 6 bases from V and 0 bases from J, leaving 18 bases between. From germline, CDR1 is ENHRY and CDR2 SYGVKD. The CDR3 consists of 18 residues. The CDR3 loop reads CAIRASTGGFSGANVLTF. The CDR3 region has the DNA TGTGCCATCAGGGCGTCGACAGGCGGGTTCTCTGGGGCCAACGTCCTGACTTTC.

The rearrangement uses TRBV27 and TRBJ2-7; TRBD1 agrees at 7 bases. This CDR3 comprises 16 residues. From germline, CDR1 is MNHEY and CDR2 SMNVEV (reference sequence). Unmatched junction bases numbered 7, after V lost 2 bases and J lost 0 bases. The CDR3 DNA sequence: TGTGCCAGCAGTTTACTCTGGGCAGGGGGCTCCTACGAGCAGTACTTC. This translates into CASSLLWAGGSYEQYF.

This clone was observed a few times. V is TRBV3-1 (or the pseudogene TRBV3-2) and J is TRBJ1-1, with D possibly TRBD1 on 5 matching bases. This CDR3 is built from 17 residues. CDR1 is LGHDT, CDR2 YNNKEL, per germline (reference sequence). Trimming took 5 bases from V and 3 from J, leaving 22 bases between them. CDR3 loop: CASSYWGNDFRDTEAFF. CDR3 DNA sequence: TGTGCCAGCAGCTACTGGGGAAATGACTTCAGGGACACTGAAGCTTTCTTT.

This chain uses TRBV5-1 with TRBJ1-4, with D perhaps matching TRBD1 (6 bases). The V and J ends lost 0 bases and 5 bases respectively, with 8 bases between them. This CDR3 is built from 14 residues. Germline V gene sequence: CDR1 SGHRS, CDR2 YFSETQ. CDR3 amino acids: CASSLGTENEKLFF. Written as DNA, the CDR3 is TGCGCCAGCAGCTTGGGGACAGAAAATGAAAAACTGTTTTTT.

The V call is TRBV18, the J call TRBJ1-6, with a tentative D call TRBD1 (6 bases). The CDR3 spans 14 residues. The V end lost 6 bases, the J end lost 9 bases, and 15 bases lay between the germline ends. Per the germline V gene, CDR1 is KGHSH and CDR2 is LQKENI. The CDR3 here is CASSTSGDVSPLHF. The CDR3 DNA reads as TGTGCCAGCTCTACCTCAGGGGACGTTTCACCCCTCCACTTT.

The rearrangement uses TRBV10-3 and TRBJ2-3; possibly TRBD2 for D (6 bases). The germline V gene encodes CDR1 ENHRY and CDR2 SYGVKD. The CDR3 runs 10 residues. The CDR3 protein is CSCGRDTQYF. Written as DNA, the CDR3 is TGTTCCTGTGGGAGGGATACGCAGTATTTT.

The J gene is TRBJ2-5, the V gene TRBV9; 7 bases map to TRBD2. Germline V lookup: CDR1 SGDLS, CDR2 YYNGEE. The CDR3 is 15 amino acids. The V segment lost 2 bases and the J segment 0 bases; nucleotides outside the gene matches: 4. This CDR3 reads CASSVGGSYQETQYF. The CDR3 bases are TGTGCCAGCAGCGTCGGGGGGAGTTACCAAGAGACCCAGTACTTC.